The clone carrying this TCR beta chain showed up just once. Its antigen is not identified. V was shortened by 8 bases and J by 5 bases, with 18 bases between the two germline ends. There are 14 residues in the CDR3. Germline V gene lookup returns CDR1 MNHEY and CDR2 SVGEGT. Random-hexamer reverse transcription was applied to roughly 0.5 to 1 ug RNA. Amplification of TCR beta CDR3 used immunoSEQ multiplex PCR across 54 Vbeta and 13 Jbeta. Using its own MiXCR run on the immunoSEQ multiplex PCR reads, TCRdb lists one record per CDR3 protein. The sample has roughly 180,000 distinct CDR3 sequences; about 93% are singletons. This specimen belongs to a study of CD8 T cells in Susac syndrome. The study, taken as a whole, reports: As the study acknowledged, the number of individuals who were part of its TCR sequencing and HLA analysis was relatively small.

Sequencing of TCR beta covered CD8+ and CD4+ T cells obtained from blood. Multiple sclerosis controls were treatment-naive patients with stable or active relapsing-remitting disease. V gene TRBV6-2 or TRBV6-3 combines with J gene TRBJ2-5; TRBD2 might be the D (6 bases). The sample was CD4+ T cells from PBMCs. The source of this sequence is a human donor with multiple sclerosis. The chain's CDR3 is CASQYAGTGETQYF. CDR3 nucleotides: TGTGCCAGCCAGTACGCGGGGACGGGGGAGACCCAGTACTTC.